The 18 T cell receptor beta chains below come from one sample, sequenced in a study of blood T cell repertoires in COVID-19. TCRdb's copy holds only in-frame clones and misses some; the assay was immunoSEQ multiplex PCR. The table includes hundreds of thousands of clones, 80% to 90% detected once. The source material was PBMCs or T cells enriched from blood (not recorded which). These receptors all come from a woman aged 18-29 years who had recovered from COVID-19.

The CDR3 loop is CASSDAYEQYF. The CDR3 DNA is TGTGCCAGTTCAGATGCCTACGAGCAGTACTTC. The V call is TRBV28, the J call TRBJ2-7, with D unresolved. CDR1 is MDHEN, CDR2 SYDVKM, per germline. The length of the CDR3 is 11 residues. Trimming took 9 bases from V and 2 from J, leaving 8 bases between them.

This clone appeared once. The V call is TRBV18, the J call TRBJ2-3, with 10 bases lining up with TRBD1. This CDR3 contains 16 residues. V gave up 5 bases and J gave up 2 bases; unmatched junction bases: 7. The germline gives CDR1 KGHSH, CDR2 LQKENI. The CDR3: CASSFRTGGYTDTQYF. The CDR3 DNA sequence: TGTGCCAGCTCATTCAGGACAGGGGGTTACACAGATACGCAGTATTTT.

V is TRBV30 and J is TRBJ2-7, with 10 bases lining up with TRBD2. CDR1 GTSNPN and CDR2 SVGIG come from the germline V gene (reference sequence). The CDR3 is 15 residues long. Trimming at V came to 3 bases and at J to 0 bases, leaving 5 bases not matched to a gene. The CDR3 nucleotides are TGTGCCTGGAGGCAGCGGGGGGGCAACTCCTACGAGCAGTACTTC. Residues: CAWRQRGGNSYEQYF.

The rearrangement links TRBV28 to TRBJ2-1, with TRBD2 identical over 11 bases. V dropped 8 bases and J dropped 4; count of bases not matched to a gene: 4. In germline, CDR1 is MDHEN, CDR2 SYDVKM. The CDR3 covers 14 residues. In nucleotides, the CDR3 is TGTGCCAGCGCAGGGACTAGCGGATACAATGAGCAGTTCTTC. Translated: CASAGTSGYNEQFF.

The table lists this clone with a few counts. V gene TRBV2 combines with J gene TRBJ1-4; 9 bases align to TRBD1. V was clipped by 7 bases and J by 8 bases; unmatched bases: 8. The CDR3 extends over 14 amino acids. Germline V CDR1 and CDR2: SNHLY, FYNNEI. CDR3 sequence: CASNNRDRDEKLFF. As DNA, the CDR3 is TGTGCCAGCAATAACCGGGACAGGGACGAAAAACTGTTTTTT.

Comments on this clone: Other DNA sequences of this sample code for an identical CDR3. The V gene is TRBV7-9, the J gene TRBJ1-1, with 11 bases that match TRBD1. The trim removed 6 bases at V and 0 bases at J, leaving 3 bases unmatched. The germline gives CDR1 SEHNR, CDR2 FQNEAQ (reference sequence). This CDR3 spans 15 amino acids. The CDR3 sequence is CASRGTGGLNTEAFF. The CDR3 DNA sequence: TGTGCCAGCAGAGGGACAGGGGGATTGAACACTGAAGCTTTCTTT. The variable domain in full, with the rest retrieved from reference TRBV7-9 and TRBJ1-1, is DTGVSQNPRHKITKRGQNVTFRCDPISEHNRLYWYRQTLGQGPEFLTYFQNEAQLEKSRLLSDRFSAERPKGSFSTLEIQRTEQGDSAMYLCASRGTGGLNTEAFFGQGTRLTVV.

This clone came up once. The chain has TRBV6-5 and TRBJ1-4; 9 bases align to TRBD1. This CDR3 region has 14 residues. CDR1 and CDR2 from the germline V gene are MNHEY and SVGAGI. V shed 2 bases and J 6 bases; nucleotides not matched to a gene: 1. The CDR3 loop is CASSYGTGYEKLFF. Here the CDR3 DNA reads TGTGCCAGCAGTTACGGGACAGGGTATGAAAAACTGTTTTTT.

The gene calls are TRBV5-1 and TRBJ1-1, with D maybe TRBD1 (5 bases). CDR3 length: 14 residues. In germline, CDR1 is SGHRS, CDR2 YFSETQ. Trimming removed 0 bases from V and 3 bases from J, with 9 bases in between. The CDR3 here is CASSLGRAYTEAFF. For the CDR3, the DNA is TGCGCCAGCAGCTTGGGCAGGGCTTACACTGAAGCTTTCTTT. The whole variable domain, filled in from reference TRBV5-1 and TRBJ1-1, reads KAGVTQTPRYLIKTRGQQVTLSCSPISGHRSVSWYQQTPGQGLQFLFEYFSETQRNKGNFPGRFSGRQFSNSRSEMNVSTLELGDSALYLCASSLGRAYTEAFFGQGTRLTVV.

The rearrangement uses TRBV7-6 and TRBJ2-2; 9 nucleotides align to TRBD2. Germline trimming cut 5 bases from V and 0 bases from J; bases unmatched to any gene: 4. Germline assignment: CDR1 SGHVS and CDR2 FNYEAQ. The CDR3 spans 16 residues. The CDR3 reads CASSPWTSANTGELFF. In DNA form, the CDR3 reads TGTGCCAGCAGCCCCTGGACTAGCGCGAACACCGGGGAGCTGTTTTTT. The variable domain in full, completed from reference TRBV7-6 and TRBJ2-2, reads GAGVSQSPRYKVTKRGQDVALRCDPISGHVSLYWYRQALGQGPEFLTYFNYEAQQDKSGLPNDRFSAERPEGSISTLTIQRTEQRDSAMYRCASSPWTSANTGELFFGEGSRLTVL.

The rearrangement joins TRBV7-9 to TRBJ1-1; 10 bases align to TRBD1. This CDR3 is 16 amino acids long. With V trimmed by 5 bases and J by 2 bases, 8 bases remained unmatched. Germline CDR1 and CDR2: SEHNR and FQNEAQ (reference sequence). CDR3 nucleotides: TGTGCCAGCAGCCTCGGGACAGGGGCCGCAAACACTGAAGCTTTCTTT. Translating gives CASSLGTGAANTEAFF.

V usage is TRBV6-5 and J usage is TRBJ2-2, with D possibly being TRBD1 (5 bases). The CDR3 runs 14 residues. V lost 0 bases, J lost 8 bases, and 10 bases lay in between. The V gene's germline CDR1 is MNHEY and CDR2 SVGAGI. In nucleotides, the CDR3 is TGTGCCAGCAGTTACTCCAGGGTGCAGGGGGAGCTGTTTTTT. Protein: CASSYSRVQGELFF.

This CDR3 is CASTLGQGGYSNQPQHF. Here the CDR3 DNA reads TGTGCCAGCACCCTTGGACAGGGGGGCTATAGCAATCAGCCCCAGCATTTT. The chain links TRBV2 to TRBJ1-5; 10 bases map to TRBD1. The CDR3 is 17 residues long. V shed 7 bases and J 0 bases; nucleotides not matched to a gene: 9. The germline gives CDR1 SNHLY, CDR2 FYNNEI.

V gene TRBV6-5 combines with J gene TRBJ1-2, with D possibly being TRBD1 (5 bases). Germline V lookup: CDR1 MNHEY, CDR2 SVGAGI. The CDR3 covers 13 residues. Trimming shortened V by 4 bases and J by 4 bases, and 10 bases separated the two germline ends. Here the CDR3 DNA reads TGTGCCAGCAGTTCCGACAGCCTCTATGGCTACACCTTC. The encoded protein is CASSSDSLYGYTF.

This clone was counted once. V gene TRBV7-8 combines with J gene TRBJ1-1; D gene ambiguous. Trimming stripped 5 bases from V and 0 bases from J, with 7 bases between. This CDR3 contains 13 residues. Per germline, CDR1 SGHVS and CDR2 FQNEAQ. For the CDR3, the DNA is TGTGCCAGCAGCCCCAGGATGAACACTGAAGCTTTCTTT. It specifies CASSPRMNTEAFF.

The chain joins TRBV24-1 to TRBJ2-1; 9 positions agree with TRBD1. The CDR3 spans 15 residues. Per the germline V gene, CDR1 is KGHDR and CDR2 is SFDVKD. J gave up 1 base and V 5 bases, and 2 bases lay outside the gene matches. CDR3 in amino acids: CATSGGTGSYNEQFF. CDR3 bases: TGTGCCACCAGTGGAGGGACAGGGTCCTACAATGAGCAGTTCTTC.

The V call is TRBV4-1, the J call TRBJ1-6; D gene ambiguous. The germline gives CDR1 MGHRA, CDR2 YSYEKL. The CDR3 contains 15 residues. V lost 3 bases, J lost 5 bases, and 11 bases lay in between. CDR3 residues: CASSHRHGDNSPLHF. The CDR3 coding sequence is TGCGCCAGCAGCCACAGGCACGGGGATAATTCACCCCTCCACTTT.

The chain employs TRBV19 and TRBJ1-1; D remains ambiguous. V was pared by 7 bases and J by 1 base, with 13 bases between. This CDR3 is built from 14 residues. Germline CDR1 is LNHDA and CDR2 is SQIVND (reference sequence). The chain's CDR3 is CASTYGRGNTEAFF. The CDR3 DNA follows: TGTGCCAGTACCTATGGGCGGGGGAACACTGAAGCTTTCTTT.

V is TRBV28 and J is TRBJ2-3; 7 positions match TRBD1. The CDR3 is made up of 17 amino acids. In germline, CDR1 is MDHEN, CDR2 SYDVKM. V was pared by 6 bases and J by 0 bases, with 12 bases of the junction left unmatched. The CDR3 loop reads CASRYSTGAPSTDTQYF. The CDR3 DNA reads TGTGCCAGCAGGTACTCTACAGGGGCCCCTAGCACAGATACGCAGTATTTT.